These 22 T cell receptor beta chains were sequenced from one sample in a study of shared clonotypes between healthy human individuals. Some clones are missing from TCRdb's copy, which holds only in-frame ones; the method was immunoSEQ multiplex PCR. Seen here are over a million clones, around 97% observed once, and the top ten hold about 1.2%. Source material: naive CD4+ T cells sorted from blood. Subset here: CD45RA+ positively selected. These receptors were collected from a man aged 30-40 years in good health.

The chain combines TRBV6-1 with TRBJ2-3; D unclear. CDR3 length: 14 residues. CDR1 and CDR2 from the germline V gene are MNHNS and SASEGT. V lost 4 bases and J lost 4, with 12 bases in between. The CDR3 DNA follows: TGTGCCAGCAGTGGAGGAGTCAGTCCAGATACGCAGTATTTT. This sequence encodes CASSGGVSPDTQYF.

This clone was seen once. This sequence joins TRBV6-6 and TRBJ2-7; D is tentatively TRBD1 or TRBD2 (6 bases each). CDR3 length: 15 amino acids. Trimming took off 0 bases at V and 5 bases at J, with 14 bases between the two ends. The germline gives CDR1 MNHNY, CDR2 SVGAGI (reference sequence). Here the CDR3 DNA reads TGTGCCAGCAGTTACTCGAGGGGGGAAAGGAACGAGCAGTACTTC. Translation gives CASSYSRGERNEQYF.

The rearrangement uses TRBV5-1 and TRBJ2-7; 7 nucleotides match TRBD2. The CDR3 spans 16 residues. Trimming took 4 bases from V and 2 from J; bases not matched to a gene: 12. From germline, CDR1 is SGHRS and CDR2 YFSETQ. The CDR3 DNA is TGCGCCAGCAGCCCGGACGGGAGGTCGGGGACCTACGAGCAGTACTTC. Translating gives CASSPDGRSGTYEQYF.

V usage is TRBV6-1 and J usage is TRBJ2-7; D uncertain. The CDR3 has 11 residues. The germline V and J ends were trimmed by 9 bases and 2 bases, with 8 bases remaining between them. Germline CDR1 reads MNHNS; CDR2 reads SASEGT. Here the CDR3 reads CASYKTYEQYF. For the CDR3, the DNA is TGTGCCAGTTACAAGACCTACGAGCAGTACTTC.

Remarks on this clone: Different DNA sequences within this sample yield the same CDR3. The chain carries TRBV7-9 and TRBJ2-5; D tentatively reads TRBD1 or TRBD2 (5 bases each). The CDR3 consists of 13 residues. The V gene's germline CDR1 is SEHNR and CDR2 FQNEAQ (reference sequence). V was trimmed by 5 bases and J by 3 bases, leaving 10 bases between them. The CDR3 DNA sequence: TGTGCCAGCAGCCTTGGGACGAAAGAGACCCAGTACTTC. Its protein product is CASSLGTKETQYF.

This clone appeared once. Other DNA sequences in this specimen translate into the identical CDR3. This chain joins TRBV18 and TRBJ2-1; D gene uncertain. Between the trimmed V and J ends, which lost 0 bases and 9 bases, there was a span of 9 bases. CDR1 is KGHSH, CDR2 LQKENI, per germline. This CDR3 spans 13 amino acids. CDR3 nucleotides: TGTGCCAGCTCACCACCGCTAGTAAGTGAGCAGTTCTTC. Its protein is CASSPPLVSEQFF.

The chain joins TRBV7-9 to TRBJ2-7, with D perhaps matching TRBD1 or TRBD2 (5 bases each). The V and J ends lost 4 bases and 3 bases respectively, with 16 bases between them. Germline lookup yields CDR1 SEHNR and CDR2 FQNEAQ (reference sequence). The CDR3 has 15 residues. The CDR3 bases are TGTGCCAGCAGCTCACCCGGGACGGAGGTCTACGAGCAGTACTTC. Translating gives CASSSPGTEVYEQYF.

This chain uses TRBV18 with TRBJ2-7; D tentatively reads TRBD1 or TRBD2 (5 bases each). V was pared by 3 bases and J by 3 bases, with 15 bases between. CDR3 length equals 15 residues. In germline, CDR1 is KGHSH, CDR2 LQKENI. The CDR3 coding sequence is TGTGCCAGCTCACCTGCCGGGACGGAAGACTACGAGCAGTACTTC. This encodes CASSPAGTEDYEQYF.

The chain is built from TRBV4-2 and TRBJ2-2; tentatively, D is TRBD1 (6 bases). CDR3 length: 15 amino acids. V lost 3 bases to trimming and J lost 5 bases, with 13 bases between them. Germline loops: CDR1 LGHNA, CDR2 YNFKEQ. The CDR3 DNA follows: TGTGCCAGCAGCCACCGGGACAACCCGACCGGGGAGCTGTTTTTT. Its protein product is CASSHRDNPTGELFF.

V gene TRBV28 combines with J gene TRBJ1-5, with a tentative D call TRBD1 (5 bases). CDR1 and CDR2 (germline): MDHEN, SYDVKM. Between the trimmed V and J ends, which lost 8 bases and 2 bases, there was a span of 19 bases. The CDR3 runs 16 residues. In DNA, the CDR3 is TGTGCCAGCCTTAGGGGCCCCGGATGGGGCAATCAGCCCCAGCATTTT. Residues: CASLRGPGWGNQPQHF. The whole variable domain, filled in from reference TRBV28 and TRBJ1-5, reads DVKVTQSSRYLVKRTGEKVFLECVQDMDHENMFWYRQDPGLGLRLIYFSYDVKMKEKGDIPEGYSVSREKKERFSLILESASTNQTSMYLCASLRGPGWGNQPQHFGDGTRLSIL.

The chain uses TRBV27 and TRBJ1-2, with D perhaps matching TRBD1 (6 bases). V was cut by 0 bases and J by 7 bases, with 15 bases left in between. The length of the CDR3 is 15 residues. Germline loops: CDR1 MNHEY, CDR2 SMNVEV (reference sequence). The CDR3 is CASSLSGRTVPGYTF. The CDR3 DNA is TGTGCCAGCAGTTTATCGGGCCGGACAGTTCCTGGCTACACCTTC.

The rearrangement joins TRBV5-1 to TRBJ2-1; TRBD2 agrees at 14 bases. Germline V gene data show CDR1 as SGHRS and CDR2 as YFSETQ. This CDR3 spans 17 amino acids. The trim removed 4 bases at V and 7 bases at J, leaving 10 bases unmatched. DNA of the CDR3: TGCGCCAGCAGCCCGGACGGGACTAGCGGGAGAAGGAATGAGCAGTTCTTC. Amino acid sequence: CASSPDGTSGRRNEQFF.

This CDR3 is CASSSTSGRALDEQYF. CDR3 DNA: TGTGCCAGCAGCTCGACTAGCGGGAGGGCCTTAGACGAGCAGTACTTC. The chain links TRBV7-9 to TRBJ2-7; 14 bases match TRBD2. Germline V lookup: CDR1 SEHNR, CDR2 FQNEAQ (reference sequence). The CDR3 spans 16 residues. The V and J ends lost 4 bases and 5 bases, in that order; junction bases with no gene match: 7.

The chain employs TRBV7-9 and TRBJ1-2, with 9 bases identical to TRBD1. This CDR3 spans 13 amino acids. Germline values: CDR1 SEHNR, CDR2 FQNEAQ (reference sequence). V shed 5 bases, J shed 7 bases, and the junction held 5 bases outside the gene matches. CDR3 region: CASSKGQGFGYTF. CDR3 in DNA: TGTGCCAGCAGCAAGGGACAGGGATTTGGCTACACCTTC.

With respect to this clone: This CDR3 is also generated by other DNA sequences in the sample. The rearrangement links TRBV29-1 to TRBJ2-7; D possibly matches TRBD1 or TRBD2 (6 bases each). This CDR3 contains 12 residues. Trimming removed 6 bases at V and 3 bases at J, with 12 bases between. The germline CDR1 and CDR2 sequences are SQVTM and ANQGSEA. CDR3 sequence reads: CSVGGASYEQYF. The CDR3 region has the DNA TGCAGCGTCGGGGGCGCGAGCTACGAGCAGTACTTC.

V gene TRBV14 combines with J gene TRBJ2-1; D ambiguous. Germline CDR1 and CDR2: SGHDN and FVKESK. The CDR3 consists of 17 residues. V was shortened by 4 bases and J by 2 bases, with 18 bases between the two germline ends. The CDR3 coding sequence is TGTGCCAGCAGCCCCAGAAGTTCAGCGTTCCCCTACAATGAGCAGTTCTTC. Its translation is CASSPRSSAFPYNEQFF.

The chain joins TRBV7-8 to TRBJ1-4; no firm D call. V dropped 4 bases and J dropped 4 bases, with 7 bases sitting between them. This CDR3 comprises 13 residues. CDR1 and CDR2 from the germline V gene are SGHVS and FQNEAQ. The CDR3: CASSSGVNEKLFF. The CDR3 nucleotides read TGTGCCAGCAGCTCCGGGGTTAATGAAAAACTGTTTTTT.

The chain recombines TRBV7-2 with TRBJ2-7, with D possibly being TRBD2 (5 bases). Germline-derived CDR1 and CDR2 are SGHTA and FQGNSA. Trimming removed 2 bases at V and 2 bases at J, with 7 bases between. This CDR3 spans 13 amino acids. CDR3 bases: TGTGCCAGCAGCTTAAGCGGAGCCTACGAGCAGTACTTC. Its translation is CASSLSGAYEQYF.

The J gene is TRBJ2-1, the V gene TRBV28; no definite D call. V was shortened by 7 bases and J by 6 bases, with 10 bases between the two germline ends. This CDR3 spans 12 amino acids. Germline V gives CDR1 MDHEN, CDR2 SYDVKM. CDR3 DNA: TGTGCCAGCAACACCCCGGCCAATGAGCAGTTCTTC. It specifies CASNTPANEQFF. Drawing the rest from reference TRBV28 and TRBJ2-1, the complete variable domain is DVKVTQSSRYLVKRTGEKVFLECVQDMDHENMFWYRQDPGLGLRLIYFSYDVKMKEKGDIPEGYSVSREKKERFSLILESASTNQTSMYLCASNTPANEQFFGPGTRLTVL.

This clone has just one count. The V call is TRBV7-9, the J call TRBJ2-3, with 10 bases that match TRBD2. V trimming: 3 bases; J trimming: 4 bases; junction bases outside the gene matches: 10. Germline V lookup: CDR1 SEHNR, CDR2 FQNEAQ (reference sequence). The CDR3 loop spans 17 amino acids. This CDR3 is CASSLSSGSRRADTQYF. CDR3 sequence (DNA): TGTGCCAGCAGCTTGTCTAGCGGGAGCAGGCGAGCAGATACGCAGTATTTT.

The chain has TRBV2 and TRBJ1-2; no clear D gene. The germline V gene encodes CDR1 SNHLY and CDR2 FYNNEI. V was pared by 7 bases and J by 6 bases, with 12 bases between. This CDR3 comprises 12 residues. CDR3 sequence reads: CASIFFQDGYTF. The CDR3 DNA is TGTGCCAGCATTTTCTTTCAAGATGGCTACACCTTC.

The sample holds one count of this clone. In the same sample, other DNA sequences code for this CDR3. The J gene is TRBJ2-1, the V gene TRBV7-3; no clear D gene. Germline V gives CDR1 SGHTA, CDR2 FQGTGA. The ends were cut back, 0 bases at V and 3 bases at J, with 3 bases in the middle. CDR3 length: 13 amino acids. The CDR3 loop is CASSLTGYNEQFF. Written as DNA, the CDR3 is TGTGCCAGCAGCTTAACGGGCTACAATGAGCAGTTCTTC.